The 2 T cell receptor beta chains below all came from one sample that was sequenced in a study of T cell responses to AZD1222 COVID-19 vaccine. Profiled with immunoSEQ multiplex PCR; TCRdb holds only in-frame clones, not every one. The data contain around 120,000 clones, approximately 84% of them singletons. The sequencing used peripheral blood, collected on day 0 of AZD1222 vaccination. These receptors all stem from an adult in good health.

This clone was detected a few times. The CDR3 DNA reads as TGTGCCAGCGGGTGGGGACCGGCGCGTGATGAAAAACTGTTTTTT. Protein: CASGWGPARDEKLFF. J is TRBJ1-4 and V is TRBV2; the D gene is possibly TRBD1 (5 bases). CDR3 size: 15 residues. CDR1 and CDR2 (germline): SNHLY, FYNNEI. Trimming took 8 bases from V and 6 from J, leaving 19 bases between them.

The gene calls are TRBV27 and TRBJ2-7; 11 bases line up with TRBD2. This CDR3 is 15 amino acids long. The ends lost 5 bases at V and 0 bases at J; junction bases unmatched: 3. CDR1 is MNHEY and CDR2 is SMNVEV in the germline V gene (reference sequence). The CDR3 region has the DNA TGTGCCAGCAGTCCGGGACTAGCGGACTCCTACGAGCAGTACTTC. Translated, it gives CASSPGLADSYEQYF.